Below are 29 T cell receptor beta chains sequenced from a single sample in a study of cytomegalovirus exposure and HLA in healthy donors (dated 2017 in TCRdb). Preparation of the library involved the immunoSEQ multiplex PCR assay. A mixture of 60 forward primers for TCR Vbeta segments and 13 reverse primers for TCR Jbeta segments was used in the multiplex PCR. This is the immuneACCESS table as TCRdb keeps it, with only in-frame sequences that have V and J called. A part of the clones is gone; compared with another copy, unresolved V genes explain less than half, and the rest is unexplained. The sample contains 150,000 to 200,000 clones, 81% of them found a single time. The ten largest clonotypes hold around 2% of the sample. Input material: PBMCs. The receptors stem from a man younger than 35 in good health and CMV-seronegative.

This rearrangement joins TRBV5-1 to TRBJ2-1; 10 bases fit TRBD1. The CDR3 extends over 17 amino acids. Germline CDR1 and CDR2: SGHRS and YFSETQ. V dropped 0 bases and J dropped 0; count of bases not matched to a gene: 3. The CDR3 DNA reads as TGCGCCAGCAGCTTGGGGGGGACAGGGGACTCCTACAATGAGCAGTTCTTC. It yields the protein CASSLGGTGDSYNEQFF.

This clone came up a few times. The V call is TRBV6-5, the J call TRBJ1-1, with 9 bases lining up with TRBD1. Germline lookup yields CDR1 MNHEY and CDR2 SVGAGI. The CDR3 runs 14 residues. V dropped 8 bases and J dropped 2; count of bases not matched to a gene: 6. The CDR3, as DNA: TGTGCCAGCCGCAGGGACAGGGCAAACACTGAAGCTTTCTTT. Its translation is CASRRDRANTEAFF.

J is TRBJ2-5 and V is TRBV4-1; D unclear. This CDR3 contains 15 residues. V lost 0 bases and J lost 4, with 12 bases in between. Germline CDR1 MGHRA, CDR2 YSYEKL. The CDR3 DNA reads TGCGCCAGCAGCCAAGATAAAGCTACTGGAGAGACCCAGTACTTC. The encoded protein is CASSQDKATGETQYF.

The rearrangement joins TRBV6-1 to TRBJ1-5, with 9 bases aligning to TRBD1. This CDR3 contains 15 residues. The J segment lost 3 bases and the V segment lost 4 bases, leaving 4 bases of the junction unmatched. Germline assignment: CDR1 MNHNS and CDR2 SASEGT. The CDR3 DNA reads TGTGCCAGCAGTGCCCGGGACAGGGTCAATCAGCCCCAGCATTTT. Its protein is CASSARDRVNQPQHF.

In this sample, this clone turned up a few times. The V and J genes are TRBV5-5 and TRBJ1-2; no firm D call. Trimming shortened V by 7 bases and J by 6 bases, and 10 bases separated the two germline ends. Germline V gene sequence: CDR1 SGHKS, CDR2 YYEKEE (reference sequence). The CDR3 has 11 residues. The CDR3 DNA follows: TGTGCCAGCGGAGGTCAGAATGGCTACACCTTC. It codes for CASGGQNGYTF. The whole variable domain, remainder taken from reference TRBV5-5 and TRBJ1-2, is DAGVTQSPTHLIKTRGQQVTLRCSPISGHKSVSWYQQVLGQGPQFIFQYYEKEERGRGNFPDRFSARQFPNYSSELNVNALLLGDSALYLCASGGQNGYTFGSGTRLTVV.

V and J are TRBV4-3 and TRBJ2-7; D might be TRBD2 (5 bases). Germline V lookup: CDR1 LGHNA, CDR2 YSLEER. V was cut by 3 bases and J by 11 bases, with 23 bases left in between. The CDR3 is 15 amino acids. The CDR3 protein is CASSQSLVDKLEEYF. CDR3 coding DNA: TGCGCCAGCAGCCAGTCCCTTGTCGACAAATTGGAGGAGTACTTC.

V and J are TRBV19 and TRBJ2-1; the D is unclear. CDR1 LNHDA and CDR2 SQIVND come from the germline V gene (reference sequence). V was cut by 4 bases and J by 2 bases, with 12 bases left in between. This CDR3 has 15 residues. CDR3 bases: TGTGCCAGTAGTACCGAACCCCGGGCCTACAATGAGCAGTTCTTC. It encodes CASSTEPRAYNEQFF.

This chain uses TRBV14 with TRBJ2-2, with 8 positions matching TRBD2. Trimming at V came to 2 bases and at J to 4 bases, leaving 9 bases not matched to a gene. This CDR3 is built from 17 residues. Germline values: CDR1 SGHDN, CDR2 FVKESK. The CDR3 spells CASSQFTGLGSTGELFF. The CDR3 nucleotides are TGTGCCAGCAGCCAATTCACGGGACTAGGAAGCACCGGGGAGCTGTTTTTT.

This chain links TRBV7-8 with TRBJ1-5, with D possibly TRBD1 on 6 matching bases. CDR3 size: 16 residues. V lost 2 bases and J 0 bases, leaving 11 bases between the germline ends. Germline-derived CDR1 and CDR2 are SGHVS and FQNEAQ. CDR3 sequence: CASSLKGDNSNQPQHF. Here the CDR3 DNA reads TGTGCCAGCAGCTTAAAGGGGGACAATAGCAATCAGCCCCAGCATTTT.

This sequence joins TRBV5-5 and TRBJ2-6; a weak D match, TRBD2 (6 bases). V dropped 6 bases and J dropped 1 base, with 14 bases sitting between them. The germline CDR1 and CDR2 sequences are SGHKS and YYEKEE (reference sequence). The CDR3 totals 16 residues. DNA for the CDR3: TGTGCCAGCACCCGGGACTTCTCTTCTGGGGCCAACGTCCTGACTTTC. It is translated as CASTRDFSSGANVLTF.

Here the CDR3 DNA reads TGTGCCCACGGGACAGGGGGCGAGCAGTACTTC. Amino acids: CAHGTGGEQYF. This chain uses TRBV6-6 with TRBJ2-7, with TRBD1 identical over 11 bases. This CDR3 region has 11 residues. Trimming at V came to 11 bases and at J to 6 bases, leaving 3 bases not matched to a gene. Germline CDR1 and CDR2: MNHNY and SVGAGI (reference sequence).

A single count supports this clone. V and J are TRBV30 and TRBJ2-7, with D possibly being TRBD2 (6 bases). This CDR3 is 15 amino acids long. Germline CDR1 reads GTSNPN; CDR2 reads SVGIG (reference sequence). V was cut by 3 bases and J by 4 bases, with 19 bases left in between. CDR3 sequence: CAWREGAIRGYEQYF. CDR3 nucleotide sequence: TGTGCCTGGAGAGAAGGGGCCATTCGGGGGTACGAGCAGTACTTC.

The chain combines TRBV27 with TRBJ1-2, with 7 positions matching TRBD1. This CDR3 contains 15 residues. The germline V gene encodes CDR1 MNHEY and CDR2 SMNVEV (reference sequence). V lost 2 bases and J lost 4; bases outside the gene matches: 7. CDR3 amino acids: CASSLTGQEGYGYTF. The CDR3 bases are TGTGCCAGCAGTTTAACTGGACAGGAGGGCTATGGCTACACCTTC.

The rearrangement uses TRBV9 and TRBJ1-3, with D uncertain. Germline assignment: CDR1 SGDLS and CDR2 YYNGEE. The V gene lost 3 bases and the J gene lost 2 bases, with 12 bases spanning the gap. The CDR3 consists of 15 residues. This chain's CDR3 is CASSASAGAGNTIYF. CDR3 sequence (DNA): TGTGCCAGCAGCGCGTCAGCCGGGGCTGGAAACACCATATATTTT.

The chain joins TRBV7-2 to TRBJ1-5; 8 positions match TRBD1. CDR3 size: 14 residues. The V and J ends lost 4 bases and 5 bases, in that order; junction bases with no gene match: 4. Germline lookup yields CDR1 SGHTA and CDR2 FQGNSA. CDR3 protein: CASSSQGADQPQHF. The DNA for the CDR3 is TGTGCCAGCAGCTCCCAGGGGGCCGATCAGCCCCAGCATTTT.

V gene TRBV12-2 combines with J gene TRBJ2-1; the table's D gene call, TRBD2, was not cross checked with the DNA. TRBV12-2 is designated a pseudogene. The CDR3 consists of 16 residues. CDR3: CASRLGELAPYNEQFF. The CDR3 region has the DNA TGTGCAAGTCGCTTAGGGGAGCTAGCCCCCTACAATGAGCAGTTCTTC.

The rearrangement uses TRBV27 and TRBJ2-7, with D perhaps TRBD1 (6 bases). V was cut by 7 bases and J by 0 bases, with 13 bases left in between. CDR1 is MNHEY, CDR2 SMNVEV, per germline (reference sequence). The CDR3 extends over 14 amino acids. CDR3 loop: CASKYRVSSYEQYF. The CDR3 DNA sequence: TGTGCCAGCAAGTACAGGGTGTCCTCCTACGAGCAGTACTTC.

This clone was counted a single time. The V call is TRBV10-1, the J call TRBJ1-2; D remains unclear. V lost 2 bases to trimming and J lost 13 bases, with 14 bases between them. CDR3 length: 12 residues. CDR1 is WNHNN and CDR2 is SYGVQD in the germline V gene (reference sequence). In DNA form, the CDR3 reads TGCGCCAGCAGTGAGCCCCGGGCGGGATGCACCTTC. Protein product: CASSEPRAGCTF.

The chain couples TRBV11-2 to TRBJ2-7, with 8 bases lining up with TRBD2. This CDR3 has 14 residues. Germline assignment: CDR1 SGHAT and CDR2 FQNNGV. V lost 7 bases, J lost 3 bases, and 8 bases stayed unmatched. The CDR3 region is CASTGGERVYEQYF. In DNA form, the CDR3 reads TGTGCCAGCACCGGGGGGGAAAGGGTCTACGAGCAGTACTTC.

V gene TRBV6-6 combines with J gene TRBJ1-6; a possible D gene is TRBD1 (6 bases). Germline V gene lookup returns CDR1 MNHNY and CDR2 SVGAGI (reference sequence). V dropped 7 bases and J dropped 5 bases, with 15 bases sitting between them. This CDR3 is built from 15 residues. The CDR3 loop is CASTPRDKHNSPLHF. CDR3 in DNA: TGTGCCAGCACCCCCCGGGACAAGCATAATTCACCCCTCCACTTT.

V is TRBV7-2 and J is TRBJ2-1, with 8 positions matching TRBD2. The V gene's germline CDR1 is SGHTA and CDR2 FQGNSA. The CDR3 length is 15 residues. V lost 5 bases, J lost 0 bases, and 3 bases stayed unmatched. CDR3 DNA sequence: TGTGCCAGCAGCGAACTAGCGGCCTCCTACAATGAGCAGTTCTTC. Its protein product is CASSELAASYNEQFF.

CDR3 DNA: TGTGCCAGCAGCGTAAACTCCTACGAGCAGTACTTC. It encodes CASSVNSYEQYF. This rearrangement joins TRBV5-6 to TRBJ2-7; D is unresolved. The germline V and J ends were trimmed by 4 bases and 0 bases, with 5 bases remaining between them. Germline assignment: CDR1 SGHDT and CDR2 YYEEEE. This CDR3 contains 12 residues. Full variable domain (missing parts from reference TRBV5-6 and TRBJ2-7): DAGVTQSPTHLIKTRGQQVTLRCSPKSGHDTVSWYQQALGQGPQFIFQYYEEEERQRGNFPDRFSGHQFPNYSSELNVNALLLGDSALYLCASSVNSYEQYFGPGTRLTVT.

This chain's CDR3 is CASSQGRREGLEQYF. CDR3 nucleotides: TGCGCCAGCAGCCAAGGCCGGCGGGAGGGCCTGGAGCAGTACTTC. This chain joins TRBV4-1 and TRBJ2-7; 9 bases fit TRBD2. With V trimmed by 1 base and J by 7 bases, 8 bases remained unmatched. The CDR3 has 15 residues. Germline V lookup: CDR1 MGHRA, CDR2 YSYEKL.

The rearrangement links TRBV2 to TRBJ2-1; perhaps TRBD2 as D (5 bases). V lost 8 bases to trimming and J lost 7 bases, with 9 bases between them. This CDR3 has 11 amino acids. In germline, CDR1 is SNHLY, CDR2 FYNNEI. The CDR3: CASLALNEQFF. The CDR3 DNA reads as TGTGCCAGCTTAGCGTTGAATGAGCAGTTCTTC.

The V gene is TRBV11-2, the J gene TRBJ2-4; no reliable D call. This CDR3 region has 14 residues. Looked up from germline, CDR1 is SGHAT and CDR2 is FQNNGV. Trimming took off 1 base at V and 7 bases at J, with 11 bases between the two ends. The CDR3 sequence: CASSLAQTFNIQYF. CDR3 DNA sequence: TGTGCCAGCAGCTTAGCACAAACGTTCAACATTCAGTACTTC.

The CDR3 spells CAISARSGGSYNEQFF. The DNA for the CDR3 is TGTGCCATCAGCGCACGTAGCGGGGGCTCCTACAATGAGCAGTTCTTC. The rearrangement joins TRBV10-3 to TRBJ2-1, with 9 bases aligning to TRBD2. With V trimmed by 6 bases and J by 0 bases, 6 bases remained unmatched. The CDR3 spans 16 residues. CDR1 ENHRY and CDR2 SYGVKD come from the germline V gene.

This chain uses TRBV7-2 with TRBJ2-1, with 7 bases fitting TRBD2. The germline CDR1 and CDR2 sequences are SGHTA and FQGNSA. The CDR3 consists of 13 residues. V shed 5 bases and J 10 bases; nucleotides not matched to a gene: 8. CDR3 DNA: TGTGCCAGCAGCAACACCCAGCGGGGCGAGCAGTTCTTC. Protein sequence: CASSNTQRGEQFF. Drawing the rest from reference TRBV7-2 and TRBJ2-1, the complete variable domain is GAGVSQSPSNKVTEKGKDVELRCDPISGHTALYWYRQSLGQGLEFLIYFQGNSAPDKSGLPSDRFSAERTGGSVSTLTIQRTQQEDSAVYLCASSNTQRGEQFFGPGTRLTVL.

This clone was detected once. The V and J genes are TRBV2 and TRBJ2-7, with 10 bases aligning to TRBD2. The CDR3 totals 15 residues. The V segment lost 6 bases and the J segment 1 base; nucleotides outside the gene matches: 6. The germline gives CDR1 SNHLY, CDR2 FYNNEI. The CDR3 loop is CASRGEREGSYEQYF. DNA for the CDR3: TGTGCCAGCAGGGGCGAGCGGGAGGGTTCCTACGAGCAGTACTTC.

V and J are TRBV5-5 and TRBJ1-3, with a tentative D call TRBD1 (5 bases). V dropped 4 bases and J dropped 4 bases, with 15 bases sitting between them. This CDR3 contains 15 residues. CDR1 and CDR2 from the germline V gene are SGHKS and YYEKEE (reference sequence). The CDR3 sequence: CASSHDSSLGNTIYF. The CDR3 DNA is TGTGCCAGCAGCCATGACAGTTCTTTAGGAAACACCATATATTTT.